The 2 T cell receptor beta chains presented below share a single source sample, sequenced in a study of CD8 T cells in Susac syndrome. With random hexamers, roughly 0.45 to 1 ug RNA was reverse transcribed. TCRdb re-analysed the immunoSEQ multiplex PCR reads in MiXCR, keeping a single row per CDR3 protein. The data contain about 430,000 distinct CDR3 sequences, roughly 85% of them singletons. Sequences were obtained from CD8+ T cells from PBMCs. The receptors come from a human donor with multiple sclerosis.

The chain employs TRBV15 and TRBJ2-1; no reliable D call. Germline CDR1 is LNHNV and CDR2 is YYDKDF (reference sequence). The CDR3 contains 15 residues. V dropped 6 bases and J dropped 0 bases, with 12 bases sitting between them. CDR3 nucleotide sequence: TGTGCCACCAGTGTTCGGCATACCTCCTACAATGAGCAGTTCTTC. This codes for CATSVRHTSYNEQFF.

This chain joins TRBV11-2 and TRBJ2-7; D ambiguous. This CDR3 is built from 15 residues. The germline gives CDR1 SGHAT, CDR2 FQNNGV. V was trimmed by 3 bases and J by 1 base, leaving 13 bases between them. CDR3: CASSFRGAVSYEQYF. CDR3 in DNA: TGTGCCAGCAGCTTTAGAGGTGCCGTATCCTACGAGCAGTACTTC.